This T cell receptor (beta chain) appears in the sequencing data of a study of T-cell reconstitution after alpha-beta-depleted transplantation in children. This clonotype was counted at least ten times. For TCRbeta, the library was prepared with unique molecular identifiers. TCRdb recomputed calls from the PCR reads with MiXCR, one row per CDR3 protein. The sample lists 150,000 to 200,000 distinct CDR3 sequences; roughly 7.5% were seen once. The TCR comes from a human donor who donated a stem cell graft to a child with Wiskott-Aldrich syndrome. Here the sequenced sample was PBMCs from the stem cell graft donor, taken from the stem cell graft.

The CDR3 protein is CSARDRSGQNYGYTF. CDR3 DNA sequence: TGCAGTGCTAGAGATCGCTCCGGACAAAACTATGGCTACACCTTC. The genes are TRBV20-1 and TRBJ1-2; D is possibly TRBD1 (5 bases). Trimming took 0 bases from V and 2 from J, leaving 13 bases between them. This CDR3 comprises 15 residues. The germline V gene has CDR1 DFQATT and CDR2 SNEGSKA (reference sequence).